Presented here are 10 T cell receptor beta chains from one specimen sequenced in a study of blood T cells in healthy people across ages. The authors ran a second PCR of roughly 7 to 11 cycles using a sample-barcoded 5' primer and a J-beta primer mix. MiXCR was run by TCRdb on the 5' RACE reads, yielding one entry per CDR3 protein. The sample lists 1.5 million to 2 million distinct CDR3 sequences; 30% to 40% were seen once. Sequenced material: blood. The receptor set was obtained from a woman in her twenties or thirties in good health.

Comment on this clonotype: Being one base from a much bigger clone, this may be a read error. The chain recombines TRBV7-2 with TRBJ2-7; D not resolved. Trimming removed 3 bases at V and 7 bases at J, with 7 bases between. CDR3 length: 11 residues. From germline, CDR1 is SGHTA and CDR2 FQGNSA. The CDR3 DNA follows: TGTGCCAGCAGCTTTGTCAATGAGCAGTACTTC. Translated, it gives CASSFVNEQYF. Full variable domain (missing parts from reference TRBV7-2 and TRBJ2-7): GAGVSQSPSNKVTEKGKDVELRCDPISGHTALYWYRQSLGQGLEFLIYFQGNSAPDKSGLPSDRFSAERTGGSVSTLTIQRTQQEDSAVYLCASSFVNEQYFGPGTRLTVT.

V is TRBV3-1 and J is TRBJ1-4, with TRBD1 matching 7 bases. CDR1 is LGHDT and CDR2 is YNNKEL in the germline V gene (reference sequence). The CDR3 has 18 residues. V trimming: 4 bases; J trimming: 5 bases; junction bases outside the gene matches: 16. The CDR3 DNA follows: TGTGCCAGCAGCCGAAGAGGGTATCTCAGGGGGAAGAATGAAAAACTGTTTTTT. It translates to CASSRRGYLRGKNEKLFF.

The chain combines TRBV6-5 with TRBJ2-1; 16 bases fit TRBD2. The CDR3 sequence is 17 residues long. Germline loops: CDR1 MNHEY, CDR2 SVGAGI. The V and J ends lost 3 bases and 4 bases, in that order; junction bases with no gene match: 3. This CDR3 is CASSYQGLAGGYNEQFF. CDR3 nucleotides: TGTGCCAGCAGTTATCAGGGACTAGCGGGGGGGTACAATGAGCAGTTCTTC.

The genes are TRBV10-2 and TRBJ1-5; tentatively, D is TRBD1 (6 bases). Germline V CDR1 and CDR2: WSHSY, SAAADI. V gave up 3 bases and J gave up 8 bases, with 17 bases separating them. The CDR3 contains 15 residues. The chain's CDR3 is CASSDPPRGEKPQHF. In DNA form, the CDR3 reads TGCGCCAGCAGTGATCCCCCCAGGGGTGAAAAGCCCCAGCATTTT.

The table lists this clonotype with many counts. The chain employs TRBV20-1 and TRBJ2-7; D not resolved. Germline V gene data show CDR1 as DFQATT and CDR2 as SNEGSKA (reference sequence). This CDR3 is 12 amino acids long. CDR3 protein: CSGDDLSYEQYF. The DNA for the CDR3 is TGCAGCGGAGACGATTTGAGTTACGAGCAGTACTTC.

V gene TRBV20-1 combines with J gene TRBJ2-7; 8 bases are shared with TRBD2. CDR3 length: 16 amino acids. V trimming: 1 base; J trimming: 6 bases; junction bases outside the gene matches: 14. Per germline, CDR1 DFQATT and CDR2 SNEGSKA (reference sequence). The CDR3 reads CSARGSMEGLAFEQYF. Here the CDR3 DNA reads TGCAGTGCTAGAGGTAGCATGGAAGGACTAGCTTTCGAGCAGTACTTC.

This clonotype was seen at least ten times. The rearrangement joins TRBV5-1 to TRBJ1-1, with D uncertain. V was trimmed by 0 bases and J by 0 bases, leaving 6 bases between them. There are 14 residues in the CDR3. The germline V gene has CDR1 SGHRS and CDR2 YFSETQ. In nucleotides, the CDR3 is TGCGCCAGCAGCTTGGCGCAGGTGAACACTGAAGCTTTCTTT. Encoded protein: CASSLAQVNTEAFF.

This clonotype was detected a few times. The rearrangement joins TRBV27 to TRBJ1-4; possibly TRBD1 for D (5 bases). The CDR3 covers 14 residues. V was shortened by 6 bases and J by 0 bases, with 8 bases between the two germline ends. CDR1 is MNHEY, CDR2 SMNVEV, per germline (reference sequence). DNA of the CDR3: TGTGCCAGCAGGCGGACATCAACTAATGAAAAACTGTTTTTT. This gives the protein CASRRTSTNEKLFF.

The rearrangement joins TRBV2 to TRBJ2-1; 7 bases map to TRBD1. This CDR3 comprises 16 residues. Germline CDR1 reads SNHLY; CDR2 reads FYNNEI. V lost 1 base to trimming and J lost 0 bases; unmatched junction nucleotides: 3. The DNA for the CDR3 is TGTGCCAGCAGTGAAGAGGGGGCCCTCTCCTACAATGAGCAGTTCTTC. It specifies CASSEEGALSYNEQFF.

The CDR3 DNA sequence: TGCAGTGCTAGGAGACTAGCGGGAGGGCCTGGATCCAAAAACATTCAGTACTTC. Translated: CSARRLAGGPGSKNIQYF. The gene calls are TRBV20-1 and TRBJ2-4; 14 bases agree with TRBD2. This CDR3 spans 18 amino acids. Germline loops: CDR1 DFQATT, CDR2 SNEGSKA (reference sequence). The J segment lost 2 bases and the V segment lost 3 bases, leaving 9 bases of the junction unmatched.